A selection of T cell receptor beta chains follows, all from one sample in a study of blood T cell repertoires in COVID-19. Data came from immunoSEQ multiplex PCR; TCRdb stores just in-frame clones and leaves some out. The sample lists around 68,000 clones, 85% to 90% occurring once. Source material: peripheral blood. The receptors shown here come from an elderly man with acute or convalescent COVID-19. Each CDR3 is given with its conserved first and last residue. D genes are given only for firm matches. Clone sizes are given selectively: once, few, many, or a class where the clone is expanded.

>TRBD1|-|TRBV19|TRBJ2-7
CASSPDRDYEQYF
TGTGCCAGTAGCCCGGACAGGGACTACGAGCAGTACTTC
>TRBD1|-|TRBV6-2/TRBV6-3|TRBJ2-7
CASSWRTGGLDEQYF
TGTGCCAGCAGTTGGAGAACAGGGGGTTTAGACGAGCAGTACTTC
>TRBD1|-|TRBV7-2|TRBJ2-3
CASSLQGAEADTQYF
TGTGCCAGCAGCCTACAGGGGGCGGAGGCAGATACGCAGTATTTT
>-|-|TRBV19|TRBJ1-5
CASTPWGGHQPQHF
TGTGCCAGTACCCCCTGGGGGGGACATCAGCCCCAGCATTTT
>-|-|TRBV4-3|TRBJ2-7
CASSQVTGSSYEQYF
TGCGCCAGCAGCCAGGTAACCGGGTCCTCCTACGAGCAGTACTTC
>-|-|TRBV7-2|TRBJ2-7
CASSAPSRGYEQYF
TGTGCCAGCAGCGCCCCCAGCCGCGGCTACGAGCAGTACTTC
>-|-|TRBV11-2|TRBJ1-6
CASSSIRGPRGGSPLHF
TGTGCCAGCAGCTCCATTCGGGGACCCCGGGGAGGTTCACCCCTCCACTTT
>-|-|TRBV4-1|TRBJ2-1
CASSQFTSNEQFF
TGCGCCAGCAGCCAATTTACTAGCAATGAGCAGTTCTTC
>-|once|TRBV3-1/TRBV3-2|TRBJ1-1
CASSQAGGTEAFF
TGTGCCAGCAGCCAAGCGGGGGGCACTGAAGCTTTCTTT
>-|-|TRBV19|TRBJ2-1
CASSPGLYNEQFF
TGTGCCAGTAGTCCGGGACTCTACAATGAGCAGTTCTTC
>TRBD1|-|TRBV5-1|TRBJ2-3
CASSLDDRVAYSSTDTQYF
TGCGCCAGCAGCTTGGATGACAGGGTGGCCTACTCTAGCACAGATACGCAGTATTTT
>TRBD2|-|TRBV13|TRBJ2-3
CASSSQRQFTSGRARDTQYF
TGTGCCAGCAGCTCGCAGAGACAATTCACTAGCGGGAGGGCCCGTGATACGCAGTATTTT
>TRBD2|-|TRBV30|TRBJ2-3
CAWRGPSGRADTQYF
TGTGCCTGGAGGGGGCCTAGCGGGAGGGCAGATACGCAGTATTTT
>-|-|TRBV19|TRBJ1-5
CASSITARGNQPQHF
TGTGCCAGTAGTATAACTGCCAGGGGTAATCAGCCCCAGCATTTT
>TRBD1|-|TRBV5-1|TRBJ2-3
CASSLALRGQGDTQYF
TGCGCCAGCAGCTTGGCACTCAGGGGGCAGGGAGATACGCAGTATTTT
>-|-|TRBV19|TRBJ2-7
CASSTTIRVEQYF
TGTGCCAGTAGTACGACGATCAGGGTCGAGCAGTACTTC
>-|-|TRBV29-1|TRBJ1-1
CSGARGGTEAFF
TGCAGCGGCGCTAGGGGGGGCACTGAAGCTTTCTTT
>TRBD1|-|TRBV30|TRBJ2-7
CAWGDSRYEQYF
TGTGCCTGGGGGGACAGTCGATACGAGCAGTACTTC
>-|-|TRBV7-2|TRBJ2-2
CASSLASDSSGELFF
TGTGCCAGCAGCTTAGCTAGCGACTCAAGCGGGGAGCTGTTTTTT
>TRBD1|-|TRBV7-2|TRBJ1-2
CASSLGGTGDGYTF
TGTGCCAGCAGCTTAGGGGGGACAGGAGATGGCTACACCTTC
>TRBD1|-|TRBV11-2|TRBJ2-2
CASSRGTPGTGELFF
TGTGCCAGCTCCAGGGGGACCCCGGGCACCGGGGAGCTGTTTTTT
>-|-|TRBV5-5|TRBJ1-2
CASSLRGANSNYGYTF
TGTGCCAGCAGCTTGCGGGGGGCCAACTCTAACTATGGCTACACCTTC
>-|-|TRBV30|TRBJ1-4
CAWSPRGIEKLFF
TGTGCCTGGAGCCCGCGAGGGATCGAAAAACTGTTTTTT
>-|-|TRBV12-5|TRBJ2-7
CASSVSSEYEQYF
TGTGCTAGTAGCGTGTCTAGCGAGTACGAGCAGTACTTC
>-|-|TRBV18|TRBJ1-2
CASSPTAKGLETDGYTF
TGTGCCAGCTCACCGACGGCCAAGGGGCTCGAAACGGACGGCTACACCTTC
>TRBD2|-|TRBV19|TRBJ2-7
CASRLSREGRYEQYF
TGTGCCAGTAGACTATCTCGGGAGGGCCGATACGAGCAGTACTTC
>-|-|TRBV30|TRBJ1-2
CAWSATGSMITYGYTF
TGTGCCTGGAGTGCTACAGGCTCGATGATAACCTATGGCTACACCTTC
>TRBD2|-|TRBV9|TRBJ2-2
CASSAPGLAGELFF
TGTGCCAGCAGCGCCCCGGGACTAGCCGGGGAGCTGTTTTTT
>-|-|TRBV11-3|TRBJ2-3
CASSLRDTQYF
TGTGCCAGCAGCCTAAGAGATACGCAGTATTTT
>-|-|TRBV12-3/TRBV12-4|TRBJ1-6
CASSSTASPLHF
TGTGCCAGCAGCTCCACAGCATCACCCCTCCACTTT
>-|-|TRBV15|TRBJ1-2
CATSRDLNRDYGYTF
TGTGCCACCAGCAGAGATCTCAACAGGGACTATGGCTACACCTTC
>TRBD2|-|TRBV11-2|TRBJ2-3
CASSLRLRSSGSIADTQYF
TGTGCCAGCAGCTTACGTCTGCGATCTAGCGGGAGTATCGCAGATACGCAGTATTTT
>-|-|TRBV27|TRBJ2-1
CASSLGGSYNEQFF
TGTGCCAGCAGTTTGGGGGGCTCCTACAATGAGCAGTTCTTC